Shown below are 7 T cell receptor beta chains from a single sample sequenced in a study of early T cells in non-severe SARS-CoV-2 infection. From the 5' RACE reads, TCRdb called clonotypes with MiXCR, one entry per CDR3 protein. This table holds tens of thousands of distinct CDR3 sequences, 16% found once. The source was whole blood, collected at baseline. The source of these receptors is an adult who was a healthcare worker with PCR-confirmed SARS-CoV-2 infection or an uninfected control (not recorded which).

V usage is TRBV20-1 and J usage is TRBJ2-3, with 8 positions matching TRBD2. The V gene end was trimmed by 6 bases and the J gene end by 7 bases; junction bases not matched to a gene: 15. Germline lookup yields CDR1 DFQATT and CDR2 SNEGSKA (reference sequence). The CDR3 totals 15 residues. CDR3 region: CSASPGGPGENTQYF. The CDR3, as DNA: TGCAGTGCCTCGCCGGGAGGGCCGGGGGAGAATACGCAGTATTTT.

This clonotype was counted between two and nine times. The V call is TRBV19, the J call TRBJ2-1; D is possibly TRBD1 (7 bases). The V end lost 10 bases, the J end lost 4 bases, and 17 bases lay between the germline ends. Germline CDR1 and CDR2: LNHDA and SQIVND (reference sequence). The CDR3 totals 14 residues. The CDR3 region has the DNA TGTGCCACAGGCCGGCCAGGGGGGTACAATGAGCAGTTCTTC. This translates into CATGRPGGYNEQFF.

The gene calls are TRBV9 and TRBJ1-1; possible D gene TRBD1, 6 bases. V shed 0 bases and J shed 7 bases, with 19 bases lying between them. Germline values: CDR1 SGDLS, CDR2 YYNGEE. The CDR3 runs 16 residues. This CDR3 reads CASSVEVRGKRGEAFF. The CDR3, as DNA: TGTGCCAGCAGCGTAGAGGTTAGGGGGAAGAGGGGTGAAGCTTTCTTT.

The V call is TRBV24-1, the J call TRBJ2-1, with 9 bases identical to TRBD1. The CDR3 totals 16 residues. The germline V gene has CDR1 KGHDR and CDR2 SFDVKD. The ends lost 1 base at V and 7 bases at J; junction bases unmatched: 7. As DNA, the CDR3 is TGTGCCACCAGTGATTTAGGGACAGGGTCGGGGAATGAGCAGTTCTTC. It yields the protein CATSDLGTGSGNEQFF.

The genes are TRBV7-2 and TRBJ2-3; the D is unclear. The V end lost 5 bases, the J end lost 7 bases, and 10 bases lay between the germline ends. Per germline, CDR1 SGHTA and CDR2 FQGNSA. The CDR3 runs to 12 residues. Here the CDR3 DNA reads TGTGCCAGCAGCATGTTAAAGAATACGCAGTATTTT. Protein sequence: CASSMLKNTQYF.

This clonotype has just a few counts. This chain uses TRBV10-3 with TRBJ1-2; the match to TRBD1 covers 7 bases. The CDR3 runs to 13 residues. J was trimmed by 7 bases and V by 5 bases; bases with no gene match: 7. Germline loops: CDR1 ENHRY, CDR2 SYGVKD. The CDR3 sequence: CAISPDRDGGYTF. The CDR3 DNA follows: TGTGCCATCAGTCCCGACAGGGACGGTGGCTACACCTTC.

The V gene is TRBV4-1, the J gene TRBJ2-7; D uncertain. Trimming took off 2 bases at V and 0 bases at J, with 11 bases between the two ends. Germline CDR1 and CDR2: MGHRA and YSYEKL. The CDR3 is made up of 15 amino acids. The DNA of the CDR3 is TGCGCCAGCAGCCAATCGTTCGGTCCCTCCTACGAGCAGTACTTC. Translation gives CASSQSFGPSYEQYF.